The 9 T cell receptor beta chains in this list originate from one sample, sequenced in a study of CD8 T cells in Susac syndrome. An amount of RNA that ranged from about 0.45 to 1 ug was reverse transcribed with random hexamers. MiXCR, applied by TCRdb to the immunoSEQ multiplex PCR reads, yields one record per CDR3 protein. Of about 200,000 distinct CDR3 sequences listed, 90% to 97% are singletons. Sequenced input: CD4+ T cells from PBMCs. These receptors were collected from a human donor with multiple sclerosis.

The chain recombines TRBV12-3 or TRBV12-4 with TRBJ2-7, with a tentative D call TRBD1 (6 bases). V was cut by 4 bases and J by 6 bases, with 19 bases left in between. The CDR3 contains 15 residues. The CDR3 region is CASSSHEGVGSEQYF. The DNA for the CDR3 is TGTGCCAGCAGTTCGCATGAGGGGGTCGGGTCCGAGCAGTACTTC.

The chain joins TRBV25-1 to TRBJ1-4; 7 nucleotides align to TRBD1. V gave up 0 bases and J gave up 8 bases; unmatched junction bases: 6. This CDR3 has 15 amino acids. The germline gives CDR1 MGHDK, CDR2 SYGVNS. The CDR3 nucleotides read TGTGCCAGCAGTGAATATCGGCAGGGGGGAGAAAAACTGTTTTTT. It yields the protein CASSEYRQGGEKLFF.

The gene calls are TRBV9 and TRBJ2-1; D remains ambiguous. Trimming removed 0 bases at V and 5 bases at J, with 12 bases between. Germline CDR1 reads SGDLS; CDR2 reads YYNGEE. CDR3 length: 15 amino acids. The CDR3 region is CASSVASAPNNEQFF. The CDR3 coding sequence is TGTGCCAGCAGCGTAGCCTCGGCACCAAACAATGAGCAGTTCTTC.

DNA for the CDR3: TGCAGTGCAAAACCGGGACAGGGGTACGAGCAGTACTTC. Translating it yields CSAKPGQGYEQYF. The chain is built from TRBV20-1 and TRBJ2-7; TRBD1 matches at 10 bases. This CDR3 comprises 13 residues. Losses at the gene ends were 6 bases for V and 4 bases for J; bases not matched to a gene: 6. Germline CDR1 and CDR2: DFQATT and SNEGSKA (reference sequence).

The chain couples TRBV20-1 to TRBJ2-3, with a tentative D call TRBD2 (5 bases). CDR3 length: 15 amino acids. Trimming took off 1 base at V and 4 bases at J, with 15 bases between the two ends. Germline V gene data show CDR1 as DFQATT and CDR2 as SNEGSKA (reference sequence). In DNA form, the CDR3 reads TGCAGTGCTAGAGGCGTCCTCCTCGGGGCAGATACGCAGTATTTT. This translates into CSARGVLLGADTQYF.

The chain recombines TRBV18 with TRBJ2-5; tentatively, D is TRBD2 (6 bases). Germline CDR1 KGHSH, CDR2 LQKENI. The CDR3 loop spans 14 amino acids. V was trimmed by 2 bases and J by 5 bases, leaving 12 bases between them. In DNA, the CDR3 is TGTGCCAGCTCACCAGGACGAGGAGGGGAGACCCAGTACTTC. Amino acids: CASSPGRGGETQYF.

V and J are TRBV4-2 and TRBJ2-1, with 8 bases identical to TRBD2. The CDR3 consists of 17 residues. The germline V gene has CDR1 LGHNA and CDR2 YNFKEQ. J lost 6 bases, V lost 0 bases, and 10 bases had no gene match. The CDR3 coding sequence is TGTGCCAGCAGCCAAGATTGGACGGGGGGGCCAAGCAATGAGCAGTTCTTC. Amino acid sequence: CASSQDWTGGPSNEQFF.

This rearrangement joins TRBV27 to TRBJ1-1; D is ambiguous. The CDR3 runs to 13 residues. The V end was cut by 8 bases, the J end by 1 base, with 11 bases between. Per the germline V gene, CDR1 is MNHEY and CDR2 is SMNVEV (reference sequence). The CDR3 sequence is CASRTPANTEAFF. CDR3 DNA: TGTGCCAGCCGTACCCCGGCGAACACTGAAGCTTTCTTT.

V usage is TRBV29-1 and J usage is TRBJ2-2, with 7 nucleotides matching TRBD1. V shed 6 bases, J shed 0 bases, and the junction held 10 bases outside the gene matches. Per germline, CDR1 SQVTM and CDR2 ANQGSEA. CDR3 size: 16 residues. The CDR3 bases are TGCAGCGTGGGGGACAGTTTTCCCGCGAACACCGGGGAGCTGTTTTTT. Translation gives CSVGDSFPANTGELFF.